This T cell receptor (beta chain) came from a study of blood T cell repertoires in COVID-19. Study-wide background: Some COVID-19 samples were acute and others convalescent; all came from the United States, Italy and Spain. Nucleic acid was either cDNA or gDNA, and it came from T cells, B-cell-depleted T cells, or PBMCs.

Method: immunoSEQ multiplex PCR; TCRdb's copy keeps in-frame clones and lacks some. The sample contains 300,000 to 350,000 clones, 90% of which appear only once. With V trimmed by 4 bases and J by 4 bases, 10 bases remained unmatched. The germline gives CDR1 SGDLS, CDR2 YYNGEE. CDR3 length: 15 amino acids. Source material: peripheral blood. The receptor's source is a woman in her thirties or forties with COVID-19, enrolled during active disease. This chain joins TRBV9 and TRBJ2-5; TRBD1 aligns across 7 bases. CDR3 in DNA: TGTGCCAGCAGCCGCACGACAGGGCAGATAGAGACCCAGTACTTC. Translated, it gives CASSRTTGQIETQYF.